This T cell receptor (beta chain) was profiled in a study of graft-versus-host responses after intestinal transplantation. Study at large: Anti-thymocyte globulin served as induction for all recipients, who then took tacrolimus and steroids for approximately three years.

In the case of this clone: Its antigen is not identified.

Produced via immunoSEQ multiplex PCR; TCRdb's table is partial and in-frame only. The repertoire consists of about 88,000 clones, with roughly 90% occurring once and the leading ten covering 0.3% to 0.45%. This CDR3 contains 12 residues. The sample consisted of unstimulated CD4+ T cells sorted from spleen or lymph node cells, taken before transplant. The origin of this receptor is a human donor who was the organ donor for an intestinal transplant. The chain carries TRBV21-1 and TRBJ1-4. TRBV21-1 has pseudogene status. This CDR3 is CANLGSNEKLFF. In nucleotides, the CDR3 is TGTGCCAATTTAGGGAGTAATGAAAAACTGTTTTTT.